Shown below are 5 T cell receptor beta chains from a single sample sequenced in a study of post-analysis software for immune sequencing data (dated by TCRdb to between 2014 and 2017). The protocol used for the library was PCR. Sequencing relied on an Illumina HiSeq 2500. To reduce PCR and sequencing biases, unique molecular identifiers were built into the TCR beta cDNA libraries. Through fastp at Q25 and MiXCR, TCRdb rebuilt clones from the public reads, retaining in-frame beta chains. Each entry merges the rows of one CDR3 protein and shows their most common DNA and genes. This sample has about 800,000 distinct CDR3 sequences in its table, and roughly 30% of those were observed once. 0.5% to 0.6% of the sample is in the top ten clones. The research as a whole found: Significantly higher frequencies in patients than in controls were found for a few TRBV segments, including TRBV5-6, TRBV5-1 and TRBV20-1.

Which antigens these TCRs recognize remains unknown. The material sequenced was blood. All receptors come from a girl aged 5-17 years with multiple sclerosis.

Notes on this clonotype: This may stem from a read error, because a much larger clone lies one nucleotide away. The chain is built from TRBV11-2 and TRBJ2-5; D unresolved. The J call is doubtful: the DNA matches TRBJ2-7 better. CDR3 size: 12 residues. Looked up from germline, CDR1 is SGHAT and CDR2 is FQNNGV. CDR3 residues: CAGSFSGYEQYF. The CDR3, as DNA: TGTGCCGGCAGCTTCTCTGGATACGAGCAGTACTTC.

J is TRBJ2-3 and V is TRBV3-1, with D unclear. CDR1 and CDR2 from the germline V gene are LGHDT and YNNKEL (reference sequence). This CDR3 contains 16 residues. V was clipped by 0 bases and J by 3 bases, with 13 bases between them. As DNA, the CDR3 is TGTGCCAGCAGCCAAGATCCGGATACCAGGACAGATACGCAGTATTTT. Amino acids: CASSQDPDTRTDTQYF.

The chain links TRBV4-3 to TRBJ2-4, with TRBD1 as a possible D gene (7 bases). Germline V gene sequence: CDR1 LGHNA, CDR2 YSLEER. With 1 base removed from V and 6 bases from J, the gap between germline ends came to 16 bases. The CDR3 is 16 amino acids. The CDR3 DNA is TGCGCCAGCAGCCAAGTAGGCGGAGGGGGCGCAAACATTCAGTACTTC. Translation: CASSQVGGGGANIQYF.

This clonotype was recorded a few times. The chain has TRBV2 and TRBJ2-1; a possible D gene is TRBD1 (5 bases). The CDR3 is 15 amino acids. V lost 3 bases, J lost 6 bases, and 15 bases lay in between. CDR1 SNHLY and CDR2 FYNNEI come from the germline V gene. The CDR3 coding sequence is TGTGCCAGCAGTGACAGGGCTGGAATGGCCAATGAGCAGTTCTTC. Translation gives CASSDRAGMANEQFF.

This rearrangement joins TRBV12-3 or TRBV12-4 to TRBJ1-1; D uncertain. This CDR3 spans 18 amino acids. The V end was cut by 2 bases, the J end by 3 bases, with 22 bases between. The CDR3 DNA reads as TGTGCCAGCAGTTTATCCCCCTGGCGGACCGGGTTGGACACTGAAGCTTTCTTT. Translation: CASSLSPWRTGLDTEAFF.